This T cell receptor (delta chain) derives from a study of DNA immune sequencing with unique molecular identifiers (dated by TCRdb to 2018 to 2021). For the wider study: Immunomagnetic cell separation was used to enrich gammadelta T cells from buffy coats, and the genomic DNA of the enriched gammadelta T cells was then sequenced. gammadelta T cells were enriched from PBMC of approximately nine healthy individuals by fluorescence-activated cell sorting. Validation of the sequencing method was done both on synthetic reference molecules and on blood samples taken from healthy individuals. All donors were healthy individuals, and about ten of the donors were profiled using sorted gammadelta T cells from peripheral blood. The study developed and validated an ultrasensitive DNA-based TRD repertoire sequencing method using PCR-introduced unique molecular identifiers. To compare enriched and non-enriched samples, roughly 93 ng of enriched gammadelta T-cell DNA and roughly 1 ug of non-enriched PBMC DNA were sequenced. Findings and caveats that apply to the study as a whole: Among clonotypes from healthy donors, the most common TRD rearrangement was TRDV2 paired with TRDJ1. The primer-based approach is unable to detect novel TRD sequences that the primers do not target. Variation in TRD repertoire diversity was observed between healthy donors, with several donors found to be highly oligoclonal, in that the top 5 clonotypes exceeded half of productive molecules.

The protocol used for the library was multiplex PCR. Genomic DNA was amplified with a 32-plex assay using primers for all 8 TRDV and 4 TRDJ genes covering the CDR3. A 12-nucleotide UMI was introduced during three to four barcoding PCR cycles, after which a second PCR was performed with Illumina adapter primers. AMPure XP beads were used for library purification, and library quality was checked on a Fragment Analyzer with the HS NGS Fragment kit. Sequencing used an Illumina MiniSeq mid-output kit with roughly 20% PhiX and 150 cycles of paired-end reads. Per the authors' processing: MIGEC version 1.2.9 was used to process reads, grouping reads by UMI and building error-corrected consensus sequences. For post-processing, modified scripts from VDJtools version 1.2.1 were used together with the tcR R package. TCRdb processed the public reads again with the CATT caller, after which rows with matching DNA were combined. None of the V and J calls come from the authors' own analysis; TCRdb made them. The sample table contains about 2,200 delta-chain clones; only one count was recorded for approximately 10% of them. The ten most abundant clones make up roughly 49% of the sample.

As regards this clone: What this receptor recognizes is not known. The protein TCRdb gives is from a much larger clone and does not agree with this DNA's translation at residue 7, likely a read error; the protein shown here comes from the DNA.

From cysteine to phenylalanine, the CDR3 is 15 amino acids long. Only the CDR3 DNA is retained, 45 bases long and in frame from the first base. V drops 5 bases and J drops 4 bases, leaving 19 bases in between. The CDR1 and CDR2 encoded by the germline V gene are GEAIGNYY and EKD. The sequence came from a human donor in good health. The receptor chain draws on TRDV2 and TRDJ1; the best D guess is TRDD3, with 6 bases matching. Sample: gamma-delta T cells enriched from blood buffy coat, or unenriched PBMCs (not recorded which). The CDR3 corresponds to CACAQLWDRDDKLIF. In nucleotide form, the sequence is TGTGCCTGTGCCCAACTGTGGGATAGGGACGATAAACTCATCTTT.